The T cell receptor (beta chain) described here comes from a study of Graves' ophthalmopathy and Graves' hyperthyroidism. On the study more broadly: Peripheral blood was collected at initial diagnosis, before any treatment.

In its sample, this clonotype was seen many times. RNA transcripts yielded amplified TCR beta CDR3 regions. The first round was an RT-PCR with HTBI primers, and the second round was a multiplex PCR. TCRdb re-analysed the multiplex PCR reads in MiXCR, keeping a single row per CDR3 protein. Here the sample spans around 660,000 distinct CDR3 sequences, roughly two fifths being singletons. V was pared by 4 bases and J by 1 base, with 2 bases of the junction left unmatched. This CDR3 spans 14 amino acids. Germline V gives CDR1 SEHNR, CDR2 FQNEAQ (reference sequence). Sequences were obtained from peripheral blood. The chain uses TRBV7-9 and TRBJ2-7; 9 bases align to TRBD1. This receptor was identified in an adult man with Graves' ophthalmopathy. For the CDR3, the DNA is TGTGCCAGCAGCTCGACAGGGGGATCCTACGAGCAGTACTTC. Protein sequence: CASSSTGGSYEQYF.